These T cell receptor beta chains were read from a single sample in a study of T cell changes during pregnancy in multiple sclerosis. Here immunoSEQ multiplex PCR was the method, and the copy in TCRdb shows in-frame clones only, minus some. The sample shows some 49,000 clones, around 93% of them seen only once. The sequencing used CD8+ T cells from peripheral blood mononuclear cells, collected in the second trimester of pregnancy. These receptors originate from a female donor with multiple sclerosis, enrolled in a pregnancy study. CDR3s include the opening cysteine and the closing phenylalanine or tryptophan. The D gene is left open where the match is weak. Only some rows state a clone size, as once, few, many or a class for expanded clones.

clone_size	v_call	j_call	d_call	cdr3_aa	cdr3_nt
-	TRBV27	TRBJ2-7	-	CASSLQAPYEQYF	TGTGCCAGCAGTTTACAGGCCCCCTACGAGCAGTACTTC
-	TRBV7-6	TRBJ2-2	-	CASSLAEDKPNTGELFF	TGTGCCAGCAGCTTGGCCGAGGACAAGCCGAACACCGGGGAGCTGTTTTTT
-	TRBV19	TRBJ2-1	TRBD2	CASTPPGLAFHEQFF	TGTGCCAGTACCCCTCCGGGACTAGCGTTTCATGAGCAGTTCTTC
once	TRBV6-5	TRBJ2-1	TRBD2	CASSSSSGGLNEQFF	TGTGCCAGCAGTTCGTCTAGCGGGGGGCTCAATGAGCAGTTCTTC
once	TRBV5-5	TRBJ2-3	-	CASSLPGGDTQYF	TGTGCCAGCAGCCTCCCCGGGGGAGATACGCAGTATTTT
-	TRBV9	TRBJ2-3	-	CASSRGGDTQYF	TGTGCCAGCAGCAGGGGTGGAGATACGCAGTATTTT
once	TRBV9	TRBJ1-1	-	CASSISGEAFF	TGTGCCAGCAGCATATCGGGTGAAGCTTTCTTT
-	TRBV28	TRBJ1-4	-	CASSSHRAGNEKLFF	TGTGCCAGCAGTTCCCACAGGGCCGGTAATGAAAAACTGTTTTTT
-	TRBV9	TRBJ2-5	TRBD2	CASSAGGRLAGGRETQYF	TGTGCCAGCAGCGCCGGAGGGAGGCTAGCGGGGGGGCGGGAGACCCAGTACTTC
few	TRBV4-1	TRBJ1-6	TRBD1	CASSQIQGAGSPLHF	TGCGCCAGCAGCCAAATCCAGGGGGCAGGATCACCCCTCCACTTT
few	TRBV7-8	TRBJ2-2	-	CASSLQGLGTGELFF	TGTGCCAGCAGCTTGCAGGGGCTAGGCACCGGGGAGCTGTTTTTT
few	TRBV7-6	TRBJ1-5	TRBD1	CASSSGTGTKPQHF	TGTGCCAGCAGCTCGGGGACAGGGACGAAGCCCCAGCATTTT
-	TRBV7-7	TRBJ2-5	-	CASSSGGTQETQYF	TGTGCTAGCAGCTCCGGGGGGACACAAGAGACCCAGTACTTC
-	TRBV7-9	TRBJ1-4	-	CASSLVPNEKLFF	TGTGCCAGCAGCTTAGTCCCGAATGAAAAACTGTTTTTT
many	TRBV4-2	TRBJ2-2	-	CASSQGLEQTTGELFF	TGTGCCAGCAGCCAAGGACTAGAGCAGACCACCGGGGAGCTGTTTTTT
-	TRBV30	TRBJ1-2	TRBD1	CAWSGAGGTYPYGYTF	TGTGCCTGGAGCGGGGCAGGGGGCACCTATCCCTATGGCTACACCTTC
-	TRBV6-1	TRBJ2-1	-	CASSELAGLPSYNEQFF	TGTGCCAGCAGTGAACTCGCGGGACTCCCTTCCTACAATGAGCAGTTCTTC